This entry is about one T cell receptor (beta chain). What it recognizes is unknown. Amplification started from genomic DNA. The TCR beta CDR3 region was amplified using 30 forward and 13 reverse primers. TCRdb itself ran the multiplex PCR reads through MiXCR, one entry per CDR3 protein. The data hold about 250,000 distinct CDR3 sequences, with around 50% observed a single time. V was clipped by 8 bases and J by 2 bases, with 1 base between them. The CDR3 runs to 10 residues. Germline loops: CDR1 SGHVS, CDR2 FNYEAQ. The data were taken from a study of type 1 and type 2 diabetes patients. In the study overall: Samples came from type 1 diabetic, type 2 diabetic or nondiabetic people, recruited in China. T cells were magnetically sorted from PBMCs as CD4+ or CD8+ subsets. Notes on the study in general: A median of one highly-expanded CD4+ clone, covering around 4.2% of reads, occurred in type 2 diabetes. Age and gender were not matched between study groups.

Source material: peripheral blood mononuclear cells (PBMCs). The chain uses TRBV7-6 and TRBJ1-5, with D uncertain. The clonotype comes from a man aged 18 to 30 with type 2 diabetes. CDR3 protein: CASRNQPQHF. DNA for the CDR3: TGTGCCAGCCGCAATCAGCCCCAGCATTTT.